This paragraph covers one T cell receptor beta chain sequence. The time point is: 2015-2016 season, 7 days after influenza vaccination. Germline V gene sequence: CDR1 SGHVS, CDR2 FQNEAQ. CDR3 length equals 12 residues. V lost 5 bases and J lost 2, with 5 bases in between. The method was immunoSEQ multiplex PCR; TCRdb's version includes in-frame clones alone and lacks a portion of them. The sample carries more than 9,000 clones, approximately 80% recorded once. The data were obtained in a study of follicular helper T cells after annual influenza vaccination. The material was CXCR5+ CD38- circulating T follicular helper cells from blood, obtained 7 days after influenza vaccination. The subset was: circulating Tfh, non-naive CD4+CXCR5+PD-1+ (ICOS+CD38+ or ICOS-CD38-). The clonotype comes from an adult who received the influenza vaccine. This sequence joins TRBV7-8 and TRBJ2-3; unclear D gene. The CDR3 here is CASSANTDTQYF. CDR3 in DNA: TGTGCCAGCAGCGCAAACACAGATACGCAGTATTTT.